Listed below are T cell receptor beta chains from one sample, sequenced in a study of blood T cells in healthy people across ages. TCRdb ran MiXCR on the 5' RACE reads and lists one entry per CDR3 protein. This table has under 850,000 distinct CDR3 sequences, under 40% appearing once. The specimen sequenced was blood. These receptors originate from a young man in good health. Both conserved end residues are part of each CDR3. Fields, in order: V gene, D gene, clone size, J gene, CDR3 protein, CDR3 DNA. The D gene is left open where the match is weak. Rows may omit the clone size; those that give it use once, few, many or a size class.

>TRBV6-5|-|few|TRBJ2-1
CASRSGFEQFF
TGTGCCAGCAGGTCAGGGTTCGAGCAGTTCTTC
>TRBV27|TRBD2|-|TRBJ2-1
CASSPLGLPKFF
TGTGCCAGCAGCCCTCTGGGACTACCTAAGTTCTTC
>TRBV7-2|TRBD1|-|TRBJ1-1
CASSTRQGRNTEAFF
TGTGCCAGCAGCACAAGACAGGGCCGGAACACTGAAGCTTTCTTT
>TRBV12-3/TRBV12-4|-|-|TRBJ1-4
CASSSSGHLKLFF
TGTGCCAGCAGTTCGTCGGGACACCTAAAACTGTTTTTT
>TRBV7-9|TRBD1|few|TRBJ1-2
CAGRETGTGYGYTF
TGTGCCGGCAGGGAAACCGGGACAGGGTATGGCTACACCTTC
>TRBV5-1|TRBD1|-|TRBJ2-5
CASSLQPGTGEETQCF
TGCGCCAGCAGCCTACAACCTGGGACAGGGGAAGAGACCCAGTGCTTC
>TRBV6-6|-|many|TRBJ2-1
CASSYSDRPGENEQFF
TGTGCCAGCAGTTACTCAGATAGACCGGGGGAGAATGAGCAGTTCTTC
>TRBV6-1|-|-|TRBJ2-1
CASSEAGGGSSYNEQFF
TGTGCCAGCAGTGAAGCGGGAGGCGGAAGCTCCTACAATGAGCAGTTCTTC
>TRBV20-1|TRBD2|few|TRBJ2-3
CSARAPLATLSDTQYF
TGCAGTGCTAGAGCTCCACTAGCGACCTTATCAGATACGCAGTATTTT
>TRBV12-3/TRBV12-4|-|few|TRBJ1-4
CASSLGARFGKLFF
TGTGCCAGCAGTTTAGGGGCCAGGTTCGGAAAACTGTTTTTT
>TRBV6-1|-|-|TRBJ2-3
CASSEVLEGSGDTDTQYF
TGTGCCAGCAGTGAAGTATTAGAGGGCAGCGGTGACACAGATACGCAGTATTTT
>TRBV7-9|TRBD2|-|TRBJ2-1
CASSFVAGGYGEQFF
TGTGCCAGCAGCTTTGTAGCGGGAGGCTATGGGGAGCAGTTCTTC
>TRBV12-3/TRBV12-4|TRBD2|-|TRBJ2-3
CASTDSGGTDVQYF
TGTGCCAGCACCGATAGCGGGGGCACAGATGTGCAGTATTTT
>TRBV7-6|-|-|TRBJ1-1
CASSLLAASLNTEAFF
TGTGCCAGCAGCTTGTTGGCCGCCAGCCTGAACACTGAAGCTTTCTTT
>TRBV20-1|TRBD2|few|TRBJ2-3
CSAHGLALADTQYF
TGCAGTGCTCATGGACTAGCGCTGGCAGATACGCAGTATTTT
>TRBV4-2|-|few|TRBJ1-1
CASSLISENTEAFF
TGTGCCAGCAGTCTTATCAGCGAGAACACTGAAGCTTTCTTT
>TRBV7-2|-|many|TRBJ2-4
CASSPGLPGENIQYF
TGTGCCAGCAGCCCGGGACTCCCAGGGGAAAACATTCAGTACTTC
>TRBV7-9|-|-|TRBJ2-1
CASLASNSYNEQFF
TGTGCCAGTCTGGCATCGAACTCCTACAATGAGCAGTTCTTC
>TRBV18|-|few|TRBJ2-3
CASSRSGATDTQYF
TGTGCCAGCTCACGCTCGGGCGCCACAGATACGCAGTATTTT
>TRBV29-1|-|-|TRBJ2-5
CSGDMGLLGAQYF
TGCAGCGGTGACATGGGACTCTTAGGGGCCCAGTACTTC
>TRBV5-1|-|-|TRBJ2-3
CASSLETTSRDTQYF
TGCGCCAGCAGCTTGGAGACGACTTCCCGAGATACGCAGTATTTT
>TRBV5-1|TRBD1|few|TRBJ1-1
CASSGQGVMYTEAFF
TGCGCCAGCAGCGGGCAGGGGGTCATGTACACTGAAGCTTTCTTT
>TRBV29-1|-|once|TRBJ1-2
CSVEVATYGYTF
TGCAGCGTTGAAGTAGCCACTTATGGCTACACCTTC
>TRBV20-1|-|few|TRBJ1-2
CSARDFEFDYGYTF
TGCAGTGCTAGAGATTTTGAGTTCGACTATGGCTACACCTTC
>TRBV7-3|-|once|TRBJ1-1
CASSPPAKAETEAFF
TGTGCCAGCAGCCCACCCGCGAAAGCGGAAACTGAAGCTTTCTTT
>TRBV11-2|TRBD1|-|TRBJ1-1
CASSFPRGRGTEAFF
TGTGCCAGCAGCTTCCCCAGGGGGCGGGGCACTGAAGCTTTCTTT
>TRBV4-1|-|-|TRBJ1-6
CASSQAVPGTFSPLHF
TGCGCCAGCAGCCAAGCTGTCCCCGGGACTTTTTCACCCCTCCACTTT
>TRBV6-4|-|few|TRBJ2-3
CASSAQSRTGTDTQYF
TGTGCCAGCAGTGCCCAATCCAGGACTGGCACAGATACGCAGTATTTT
>TRBV4-2|-|few|TRBJ1-6
CASSQGRNNSPLHF
TGTGCCAGCAGCCAAGGACGGAATAATTCACCCCTCCACTTT
>TRBV4-1|-|-|TRBJ1-1
CASSRPQRGTEAFF
TGCGCCAGCAGCCGGCCACAAAGGGGCACTGAAGCTTTCTTT
>TRBV30|-|-|TRBJ1-2
CAWSFRTGYTF
TGTGCCTGGAGTTTCCGGACCGGCTACACCTTC
>TRBV12-3/TRBV12-4|-|few|TRBJ2-7
CASSLRGGIPTEQYF
TGTGCCAGCAGTTTAAGGGGGGGGATTCCCACGGAGCAGTACTTC
>TRBV10-3|-|many|TRBJ2-5
CAISESDETETQYF
TGTGCCATCAGTGAGTCAGACGAGACGGAGACCCAGTACTTC
>TRBV12-3/TRBV12-4|-|-|TRBJ1-2
CASSPSPAGPYGYTF
TGTGCCAGCAGTCCCTCCCCAGCGGGGCCCTATGGCTACACCTTC
>TRBV7-3|TRBD2|-|TRBJ2-7
CASSFRGDGNEQYF
TGTGCCAGCAGCTTCCGGGGGGACGGCAATGAGCAGTACTTC
>TRBV7-8|-|-|TRBJ2-2
CASSSALGGELFF
TGTGCCAGCAGCTCCGCTTTGGGCGGGGAGCTGTTTTTT
>TRBV30|-|-|TRBJ2-7
CAWSPLWGGRSSYEQYF
TGTGCCTGGAGTCCCTTATGGGGGGGGCGAAGCTCCTACGAGCAGTACTTC
>TRBV20-1|-|-|TRBJ2-1
CSAGGPSYNEQFF
TGCAGTGCCGGGGGCCCCTCCTACAATGAGCAGTTCTTC
>TRBV5-1|-|-|TRBJ1-5
CASSTNPREPQHF
TGCGCCAGCAGCACGAACCCAAGAGAGCCCCAGCATTTT
>TRBV4-3|TRBD1|-|TRBJ2-5
CASSHGTGRPETQYF
TGCGCCAGCAGCCACGGGACAGGGAGGCCAGAGACCCAGTACTTC
>TRBV29-1|-|-|TRBJ2-4
CSVKAGREIAKNIQYF
TGCAGCGTTAAGGCCGGACGGGAAATAGCCAAAAACATTCAGTACTTC
>TRBV2|-|few|TRBJ1-5
CASRVDRGVKPQHF
TGTGCCAGCAGGGTCGATCGGGGTGTTAAGCCCCAGCATTTT
>TRBV6-5|-|few|TRBJ1-1
CASKGGTNTEAFF
TGTGCCAGCAAAGGGGGAACGAACACTGAAGCTTTCTTT
>TRBV2|-|-|TRBJ1-2
CASTETRSPGYTF
TGTGCCAGCACCGAGACAAGATCGCCTGGCTACACCTTC
>TRBV20-1|-|once|TRBJ1-5
CSARGGDADQPQHF
TGCAGTGCTAGAGGAGGGGACGCGGATCAGCCCCAGCATTTT
>TRBV29-1|-|once|TRBJ1-5
CSVEVPGAVGQPQHF
TGCAGCGTTGAAGTCCCAGGGGCGGTCGGTCAGCCCCAGCATTTT
>TRBV28|-|-|TRBJ2-2
CASKTGEITGELFF
TGTGCCAGCAAAACGGGGGAGATCACCGGGGAGCTGTTTTTT
>TRBV21-1|-|-|TRBJ2-5
CASSLPRTLGETQYF
TGTGCCAGCAGCCTACCTAGGACACTAGGAGAGACCCAGTACTTC
>TRBV12-3/TRBV12-4|TRBD1|many|TRBJ2-1
CASSFPGTGYNEQFF
TGTGCCAGCAGTTTCCCTGGGACAGGATACAATGAGCAGTTCTTC
>TRBV5-1|TRBD2|-|TRBJ2-5
CASSLGGGRQTQYF
TGCGCCAGCAGCTTGGGCGGGGGTAGGCAGACCCAGTACTTC
>TRBV2|-|-|TRBJ1-2
CASSGSGRESIGYTF
TGTGCCAGCAGTGGGTCGGGCAGGGAATCAATCGGCTACACCTTC
>TRBV5-5|-|-|TRBJ1-1
CASSPSWGRAEAFF
TGTGCCAGCAGCCCCAGTTGGGGGCGGGCTGAAGCTTTCTTT
>TRBV20-1|-|few|TRBJ2-1
CSALEADSPSHYEQFF
TGCAGTGCTCTGGAGGCGGATTCCCCTTCGCACTACGAGCAGTTCTTC
>TRBV27|-|-|TRBJ2-7
CTSSFGRRGEQYF
TGTACCAGCAGCTTTGGGCGGAGAGGCGAGCAGTACTTC
>TRBV20-1|TRBD2|many|TRBJ2-1
CSAIAGGEYEQFF
TGCAGTGCTATAGCGGGCGGGGAGTATGAGCAGTTCTTC
>TRBV9|-|-|TRBJ1-2
CASIVGSTF
TGTGCCAGCATCGTTGGAAGCACCTTC
>TRBV12-3/TRBV12-4|-|few|TRBJ1-5
CASSLQEHSNQPQHF
TGTGCCAGCAGTTTGCAAGAGCATAGCAATCAGCCCCAGCATTTT
>TRBV6-5|-|few|TRBJ1-4
CASSYSGGTQEKLFF
TGTGCCAGCAGTTACTCCGGGGGGACTCAAGAAAAACTGTTTTTT
>TRBV9|TRBD1|few|TRBJ1-2
CASSADRQGEIGYTF
TGTGCCAGCAGCGCCGACCGACAGGGTGAGATTGGCTACACCTTC